The rows below give T cell receptor beta chains drawn from one sample of a study of blood T cell repertoires in COVID-19. The data were produced by immunoSEQ multiplex PCR, yet TCRdb's version contains in-frame clones alone and is incomplete. The sample lists 250,000 to 300,000 clones, approximately 80% occurring once. The sample comprised peripheral blood. Receptor source: a woman between 55 and 75 years old with active or convalescent COVID-19. Each CDR3 is given with its conserved first and last residue. D genes are given only for firm matches. Clone sizes are given selectively: once, few, many, or a class where the clone is expanded.

J	V	size	D	CDR3	DNA
TRBJ1-1	TRBV4-3	NA	NA	CASSQGSDWNTEAFF	TGCGCCAGCAGCCAAGGAAGCGACTGGAACACTGAAGCTTTCTTT
TRBJ2-7	TRBV4-3	NA	TRBD1	CASSQFPGQRDYEQYF	TGCGCCAGCAGCCAGTTTCCGGGACAGCGAGACTACGAGCAGTACTTC
TRBJ1-1	TRBV19	NA	TRBD1	CASGTGNTEAFF	TGTGCCAGCGGGACAGGAAACACTGAAGCTTTCTTT
TRBJ1-5	TRBV5-8	NA	NA	CASSRGGDSNQPQHF	TGTGCCAGCAGCCGCGGAGGGGATAGCAATCAGCCCCAGCATTTT
TRBJ1-4	TRBV15	NA	TRBD1	CATSRDTGTENEKLFF	TGTGCCACCAGCAGAGATACGGGGACAGAGAATGAAAAACTGTTTTTT
TRBJ1-6	TRBV5-1	NA	NA	CASSLEGVNSPLHF	TGCGCCAGCAGCCTCGAAGGGGTCAATTCACCCCTCCACTTT
TRBJ2-5	TRBV3-1/TRBV3-2	NA	NA	CASSMYRGKETQYF	TGTGCCAGCAGCATGTACCGCGGGAAAGAGACCCAGTACTTC
TRBJ2-5	TRBV12-3/TRBV12-4	NA	NA	CASRGRETQYF	TGTGCCAGCAGGGGCCGAGAGACCCAGTACTTC
TRBJ1-1	TRBV29-1	NA	NA	CSVELQGRTEAFF	TGCAGCGTTGAACTACAGGGACGGACTGAAGCTTTCTTT
TRBJ2-7	TRBV5-4	NA	TRBD2	CASSGASGVSIPYEQYF	TGTGCCAGCAGCGGAGCTAGCGGGGTGTCCATACCCTACGAGCAGTACTTC
TRBJ1-6	TRBV18	NA	NA	CASSPNGGSPLHF	TGTGCCAGCTCACCGAACGGGGGATCACCCCTCCACTTT
TRBJ2-7	TRBV6-6	NA	TRBD1	CASSYPQGAKYEQYF	TGTGCCAGCAGTTACCCACAGGGGGCGAAGTACGAGCAGTACTTC
TRBJ1-1	TRBV19	few	TRBD1	CASMGGQGWATEAFF	TGTGCCAGTATGGGCGGACAGGGGTGGGCCACTGAAGCTTTCTTT
TRBJ2-6	TRBV5-1	NA	TRBD1	CASSFGGTGSSGANVLTF	TGCGCCAGCAGCTTCGGAGGGACAGGGAGCTCTGGGGCCAACGTCCTGACTTTC
TRBJ2-3	TRBV9	NA	TRBD2	CASSGTSGGIDTQYF	TGTGCCAGCAGCGGAACTAGCGGGGGGATAGATACGCAGTATTTT
TRBJ2-6	TRBV27	NA	TRBD1	CASSVGTAGANVLTF	TGTGCCAGCAGTGTTGGGACAGCTGGGGCCAACGTCCTGACTTTC
TRBJ1-5	TRBV28	once	NA	CASSLDRNQPQHF	TGTGCCAGCAGTTTAGACAGGAATCAGCCCCAGCATTTT
TRBJ2-2	TRBV30	once	NA	CAWSAGTNTGELFF	TGTGCCTGGAGCGCCGGTACGAACACCGGGGAGCTGTTTTTT
TRBJ1-1	TRBV7-9	NA	NA	CASSLRGITEAFF	TGTGCCAGCAGCTTAAGGGGGATCACTGAAGCTTTCTTT
TRBJ2-3	TRBV6-2/TRBV6-3	NA	TRBD2	CASSKTRGLAGFTDTQYF	TGTGCCAGCAGTAAAACGAGGGGACTAGCGGGGTTCACAGATACGCAGTATTTT
TRBJ1-5	TRBV2	once	NA	CASSEPGSNQPQHF	TGTGCCAGCAGTGAACCCGGTAGCAATCAGCCCCAGCATTTT
TRBJ2-3	TRBV9	NA	NA	CASSVGGGVPDTQYF	TGTGCCAGCAGCGTAGGAGGGGGAGTCCCCGATACGCAGTATTTT
TRBJ2-4	TRBV18	NA	TRBD1	CASSPPGTDYIQYF	TGTGCCAGCTCACCACCCGGGACAGACTACATTCAGTACTTC
TRBJ1-3	TRBV7-2	NA	NA	CASSLEWATGNTIYF	TGTGCCAGCAGCTTAGAATGGGCCACGGGAAACACCATATATTTT
TRBJ1-3	TRBV19	few	TRBD1	CASSGGQELSGNTIYF	TGTGCCAGTAGTGGGGGACAGGAACTCTCTGGAAACACCATATATTTT
TRBJ2-2	TRBV2	NA	NA	CASSELRGVTGELFF	TGTGCCAGCAGTGAACTCAGGGGAGTCACCGGGGAGCTGTTTTTT
TRBJ1-1	TRBV19	NA	TRBD1	CASSSRQGRLTEAFF	TGTGCCAGTAGTAGCCGACAGGGACGGCTCACTGAAGCTTTCTTT
TRBJ2-1	TRBV5-4	NA	TRBD2	CASSLFTSGRYNEQFF	TGTGCCAGCAGCTTGTTTACTAGCGGGCGGTACAATGAGCAGTTCTTC
TRBJ1-5	TRBV27	NA	TRBD1	CASSLYTGVHNQPQHF	TGTGCCAGCAGTTTATACACAGGGGTCCACAATCAGCCCCAGCATTTT
TRBJ1-6	TRBV6-5	NA	NA	CASSYSSPRNSPLHF	TGTGCCAGCAGTTACTCATCTCCCAGGAATTCACCCCTCCACTTT
TRBJ1-5	TRBV9	few	TRBD1	CASSDGSGTGLQPQHF	TGTGCCAGCAGCGACGGCTCCGGGACAGGGTTACAGCCCCAGCATTTT
TRBJ2-5	TRBV28	NA	TRBD1	CASSLDRVGETQYF	TGTGCCAGCAGTTTAGACAGGGTGGGAGAGACCCAGTACTTC
TRBJ2-7	TRBV11-2	NA	NA	CASSLSSGESYEQYF	TGTGCCAGCAGCTTATCGTCAGGGGAGTCGTACGAGCAGTACTTC
TRBJ2-7	TRBV18	NA	NA	CASSPFPSSEGEQYF	TGTGCCAGCTCACCATTTCCGTCGTCAGAGGGCGAGCAGTACTTC
TRBJ2-3	TRBV29-1	NA	TRBD2	CSVDTSSGGTGDTQYF	TGCAGCGTCGATACTTCTAGCGGGGGGACTGGAGATACGCAGTATTTT
TRBJ2-7	TRBV5-6	NA	NA	CASSLDFSYEQYF	TGTGCCAGCAGCTTGGACTTCTCCTACGAGCAGTACTTC
TRBJ1-6	TRBV4-1	NA	TRBD1	CASSDLFRDRGNSPLHF	TGCGCCAGCAGCGATCTTTTCCGGGACAGGGGCAATTCACCCCTCCACTTT
TRBJ2-7	TRBV11-2	few	NA	CASSFGGASTYEQYF	TGTGCCAGCAGCTTCGGAGGGGCGTCAACCTACGAGCAGTACTTC
TRBJ2-7	TRBV27	NA	NA	CASRGDIPYEQYF	TGTGCCAGCCGGGGGGACATTCCCTACGAGCAGTACTTC
TRBJ1-6	TRBV9	few	NA	CASSGSVASYNSPLHF	TGTGCCAGCAGCGGTAGTGTAGCCTCCTATAATTCACCCCTCCACTTT
TRBJ1-2	TRBV25-1	NA	TRBD1	CASSERDRGRSNYGYTF	TGTGCCAGCAGTGAGCGGGACAGGGGGCGATCTAACTATGGCTACACCTTC
TRBJ2-1	TRBV10-1	NA	TRBD2	CASSESSRGGLVVEQFF	TGCGCCAGCAGTGAGTCGTCTCGGGGGGGCCTGGTTGTCGAGCAGTTCTTC
TRBJ2-5	TRBV4-3	NA	NA	CASSQEGRGWETQYF	TGCGCCAGCAGCCAAGAGGGAAGGGGATGGGAGACCCAGTACTTC